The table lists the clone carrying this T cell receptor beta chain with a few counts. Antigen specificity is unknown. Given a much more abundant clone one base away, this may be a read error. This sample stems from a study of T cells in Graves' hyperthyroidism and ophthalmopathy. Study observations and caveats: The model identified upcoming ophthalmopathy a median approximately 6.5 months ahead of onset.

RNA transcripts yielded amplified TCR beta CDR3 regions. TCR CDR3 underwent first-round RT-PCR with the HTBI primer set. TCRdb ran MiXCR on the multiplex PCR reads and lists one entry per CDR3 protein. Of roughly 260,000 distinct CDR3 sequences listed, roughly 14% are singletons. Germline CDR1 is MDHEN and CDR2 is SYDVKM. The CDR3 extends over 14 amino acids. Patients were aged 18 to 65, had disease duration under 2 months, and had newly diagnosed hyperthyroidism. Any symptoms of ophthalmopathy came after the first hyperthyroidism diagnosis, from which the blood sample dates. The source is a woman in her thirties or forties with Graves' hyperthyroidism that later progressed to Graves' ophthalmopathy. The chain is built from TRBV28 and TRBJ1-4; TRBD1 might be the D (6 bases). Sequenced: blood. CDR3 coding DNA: TGTGCCAGCAGTTTTCAGGGGACTAATGAAGAACTGTTTTTT. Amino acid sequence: CASSFQGTNEELFF.